Each of the 18 T cell receptor beta chains below was sequenced from the same sample in a study of high-grade serous ovarian cancer treatment subgroups. The tumor samples were collected prior to definitive surgery or chemotherapy. Sequenced by immunoSEQ multiplex PCR; TCRdb stores in-frame clones only, minus some. The sample includes 10,000 to 15,000 clones, 80% to 90% of them seen just once. The sequenced sample was tumor tissue. These receptor sequences come from a human donor with high-grade serous ovarian cancer.

The rearrangement uses TRBV27 and TRBJ2-3; tentatively, D is TRBD2 (7 bases). Germline CDR1 and CDR2: MNHEY and SMNVEV (reference sequence). The CDR3 spans 19 residues. Trimming took off 3 bases at V and 0 bases at J, with 22 bases between the two ends. This CDR3 is CASSFQYFGGPSSTDTQYF. CDR3 in DNA: TGTGCCAGCAGTTTCCAGTATTTCGGGGGGCCCTCGAGCACAGATACGCAGTATTTT.

V usage is TRBV6-5 and J usage is TRBJ2-3; possibly TRBD1 for D (5 bases). This CDR3 contains 15 residues. The V and J ends lost 0 bases and 7 bases respectively, with 14 bases between them. Germline V CDR1 and CDR2: MNHEY, SVGAGI. CDR3 sequence reads: CASSYSMAGQHTQYF. CDR3 in DNA: TGTGCCAGCAGTTACTCGATGGCAGGGCAACATACGCAGTATTTT.

J is TRBJ2-7 and V is TRBV7-2; weak D call: TRBD2 (6 bases). Trimming took off 3 bases at V and 0 bases at J, with 9 bases between the two ends. Per germline, CDR1 SGHTA and CDR2 FQGNSA. The CDR3 loop spans 14 amino acids. CDR3 sequence (DNA): TGTGCCAGCAGCTTGACGCGGGGCTCCTACGAGCAGTACTTC. The encoded protein is CASSLTRGSYEQYF.

The chain links TRBV28 to TRBJ1-1; D is possibly TRBD1 (6 bases). The ends were cut back, 3 bases at V and 7 bases at J, with 18 bases in the middle. Germline values: CDR1 MDHEN, CDR2 SYDVKM. The CDR3 contains 15 residues. CDR3: CASSFRGGAKGEAFF. CDR3 in DNA: TGTGCCAGCAGTTTTCGAGGGGGGGCAAAGGGTGAAGCTTTCTTT.

The V call is TRBV7-2, the J call TRBJ1-5; 7 bases line up with TRBD1. The CDR3 has 12 amino acids. Germline CDR1 and CDR2: SGHTA and FQGNSA. V gave up 5 bases and J gave up 9 bases; unmatched junction bases: 4. CDR3 in amino acids: CASSLQGGPQHF. The CDR3 DNA reads as TGTGCCAGCAGCCTCCAGGGGGGGCCCCAGCATTTT.

The gene calls are TRBV5-1 and TRBJ1-1; D uncertain. Germline loops: CDR1 SGHRS, CDR2 YFSETQ. CDR3 length: 14 amino acids. V lost 4 bases and J 3 bases, leaving 13 bases between the germline ends. In DNA, the CDR3 is TGCGCCAGCAGCCGTGGGGTTGGTGACACTGAAGCTTTCTTT. Its protein is CASSRGVGDTEAFF.

The V call is TRBV4-1, the J call TRBJ2-3; no clear D gene. Germline CDR1 and CDR2: MGHRA and YSYEKL. Trimming removed 0 bases from V and 2 bases from J, with 9 bases in between. The CDR3 spans 15 residues. CDR3 protein: CASSQDPIYTDTQYF. CDR3 nucleotide sequence: TGCGCCAGCAGCCAAGATCCTATTTACACAGATACGCAGTATTTT.

The rearrangement uses TRBV9 and TRBJ2-5; 8 bases fit TRBD1. Trimming at V came to 4 bases and at J to 5 bases, leaving 7 bases not matched to a gene. Per germline, CDR1 SGDLS and CDR2 YYNGEE. The CDR3 totals 14 residues. The CDR3 nucleotides are TGTGCCAGCAGCTCGAGGACAGGGTCGGAGACCCAGTACTTC. Amino acid sequence: CASSSRTGSETQYF.

This clone was counted a few times. The chain uses TRBV7-8 and TRBJ2-7, with D possibly matching TRBD2 (5 bases). Germline V gene sequence: CDR1 SGHVS, CDR2 FQNEAQ. The CDR3 is 13 residues long. Trimming took off 2 bases at V and 5 bases at J, with 10 bases between the two ends. The DNA of the CDR3 is TGTGCCAGCAGCTTATCGGAGGTACACGAGCAGTACGTC. Translation: CASSLSEVHEQYV.

The chain employs TRBV2 and TRBJ1-5; maybe TRBD1 (5 bases). Germline values: CDR1 SNHLY, CDR2 FYNNEI. The germline V and J ends were trimmed by 4 bases and 4 bases, with 11 bases remaining between them. The CDR3 contains 14 residues. This chain's CDR3 is CASSVRQPNQPQHF. The CDR3 nucleotides are TGTGCCAGCAGTGTCCGACAGCCAAATCAGCCCCAGCATTTT.

The V and J genes are TRBV7-9 and TRBJ2-1; D remains ambiguous. Trimming left V 6 bases short and J 7 bases short, with 7 bases between. The CDR3 is made up of 11 amino acids. Germline-derived CDR1 and CDR2 are SEHNR and FQNEAQ (reference sequence). CDR3 sequence: CASSRTNEQFF. The CDR3 DNA is TGTGCCAGCAGTCGAACAAATGAGCAGTTCTTC.

J is TRBJ2-4 and V is TRBV2; D is ambiguous. Germline-derived CDR1 and CDR2 are SNHLY and FYNNEI. CDR3 length equals 13 residues. Between the trimmed V and J ends, which lost 4 bases and 6 bases, there was a span of 10 bases. The CDR3, as DNA: TGTGCCAGCAGTGGAAATAGTATAAACATTCAGTACTTC. It specifies CASSGNSINIQYF.

The genes are TRBV19 and TRBJ2-7, with D maybe TRBD1 (6 bases). In germline, CDR1 is LNHDA, CDR2 SQIVND (reference sequence). V was trimmed by 8 bases and J by 6 bases, leaving 14 bases between them. This CDR3 comprises 12 residues. The DNA for the CDR3 is TGTGCCAGTTCACAGGGATTAGGCGAGCAGTACTTC. It translates to CASSQGLGEQYF.

V gene TRBV13 combines with J gene TRBJ1-2; D call uncertain. CDR1 and CDR2 from the germline V gene are PRHDT and FYEKMQ (reference sequence). The CDR3 length is 12 residues. Trimming took off 2 bases at V and 8 bases at J, with 9 bases between the two ends. The CDR3 DNA reads as TGTGCCAGCAGCTTAACCCGGAGGGGCTACACCTTC. Protein sequence: CASSLTRRGYTF.

The chain couples TRBV27 to TRBJ1-1; 7 bases agree with TRBD1. Trimming removed 5 bases from V and 0 bases from J; junction bases left unmatched: 6. From germline, CDR1 is MNHEY and CDR2 SMNVEV (reference sequence). This CDR3 region has 15 residues. The CDR3 loop is CASSPPGQLNTEAFF. CDR3 sequence (DNA): TGTGCCAGCAGTCCACCGGGACAGCTGAACACTGAAGCTTTCTTT.

The rearrangement links TRBV18 to TRBJ1-1, with TRBD1 matching 12 bases. V lost 3 bases and J lost 12; bases outside the gene matches: 2. This CDR3 spans 12 amino acids. Germline CDR1 KGHSH, CDR2 LQKENI. CDR3 DNA sequence: TGTGCCAGCTCACCGGGACAGGGGGCAACTTTCTTT. Encoded protein: CASSPGQGATFF.

The chain uses TRBV11-2 and TRBJ1-2; weak D call: TRBD1 (5 bases). The V and J ends lost 1 base and 7 bases respectively, with 13 bases between them. The CDR3 totals 14 residues. From germline, CDR1 is SGHAT and CDR2 FQNNGV. CDR3 sequence reads: CASSLVGQVGGYTF. The CDR3 region has the DNA TGTGCCAGCAGCTTAGTAGGACAAGTTGGTGGCTACACCTTC.

The V gene is TRBV10-3, the J gene TRBJ1-6, with no clear D. Trimming stripped 8 bases from V and 5 bases from J, with 13 bases between. This CDR3 region has 14 residues. CDR1 is ENHRY and CDR2 is SYGVKD in the germline V gene. The CDR3 DNA sequence: TGTGCCATCCGCCCCGGCGCGGATAATTCACCCCTCCACTTT. This gives the protein CAIRPGADNSPLHF.